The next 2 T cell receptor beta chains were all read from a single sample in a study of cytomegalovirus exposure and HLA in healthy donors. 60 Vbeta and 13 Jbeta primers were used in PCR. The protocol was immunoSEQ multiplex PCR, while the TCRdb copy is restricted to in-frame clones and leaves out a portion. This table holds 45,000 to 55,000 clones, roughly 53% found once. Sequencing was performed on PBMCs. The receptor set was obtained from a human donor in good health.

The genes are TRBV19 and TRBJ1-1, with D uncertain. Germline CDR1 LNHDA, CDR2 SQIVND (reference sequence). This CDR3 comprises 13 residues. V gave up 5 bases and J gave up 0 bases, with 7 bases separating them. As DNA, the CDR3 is TGTGCCAGTAGTTCACAGTTGAACACTGAAGCTTTCTTT. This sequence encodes CASSSQLNTEAFF.

The CDR3 sequence is CASSQDQRSPRNIQYF. In DNA, the CDR3 is TGCGCCAGCAGCCAAGATCAGCGGTCCCCACGGAACATTCAGTACTTC. The chain couples TRBV4-1 to TRBJ2-4; the D gene is possibly TRBD2 (5 bases). The CDR3 is 16 amino acids. Germline lookup yields CDR1 MGHRA and CDR2 YSYEKL. The V end was cut by 0 bases, the J end by 7 bases, with 16 bases between.